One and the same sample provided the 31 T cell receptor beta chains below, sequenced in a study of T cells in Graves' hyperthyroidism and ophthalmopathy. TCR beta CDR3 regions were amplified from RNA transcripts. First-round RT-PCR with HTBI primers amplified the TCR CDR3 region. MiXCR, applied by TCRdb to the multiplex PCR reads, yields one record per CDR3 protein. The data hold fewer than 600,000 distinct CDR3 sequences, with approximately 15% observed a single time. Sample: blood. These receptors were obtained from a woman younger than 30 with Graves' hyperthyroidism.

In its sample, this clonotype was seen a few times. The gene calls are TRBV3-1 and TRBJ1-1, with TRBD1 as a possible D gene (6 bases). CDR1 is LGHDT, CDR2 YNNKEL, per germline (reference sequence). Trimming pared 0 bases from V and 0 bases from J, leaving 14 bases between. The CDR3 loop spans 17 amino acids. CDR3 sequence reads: CASSQDPWTVMNTEAFF. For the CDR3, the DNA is TGTGCCAGCAGCCAAGATCCTTGGACAGTCATGAACACTGAAGCTTTCTTT.

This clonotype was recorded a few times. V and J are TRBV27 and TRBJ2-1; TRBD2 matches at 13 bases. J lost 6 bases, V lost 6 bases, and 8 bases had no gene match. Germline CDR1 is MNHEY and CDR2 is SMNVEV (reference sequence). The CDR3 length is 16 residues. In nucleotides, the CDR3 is TGTGCCAGCAGAGGACTAGCGGGAGTAGAGGTCAATGAGCAGTTCTTC. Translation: CASRGLAGVEVNEQFF.

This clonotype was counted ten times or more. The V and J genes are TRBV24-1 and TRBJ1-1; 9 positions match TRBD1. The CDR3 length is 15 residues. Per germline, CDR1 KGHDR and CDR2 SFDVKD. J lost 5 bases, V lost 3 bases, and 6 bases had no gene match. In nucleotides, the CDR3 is TGTGCCACCAGTGATCCCGGGACAGGGAAGACTGAAGCTTTCTTT. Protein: CATSDPGTGKTEAFF.

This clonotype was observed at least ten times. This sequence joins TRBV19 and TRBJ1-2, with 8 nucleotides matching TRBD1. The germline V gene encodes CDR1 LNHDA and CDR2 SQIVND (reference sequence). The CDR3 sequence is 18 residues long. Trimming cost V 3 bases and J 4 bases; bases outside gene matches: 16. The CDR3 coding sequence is TGTGCCAGTAGTATGTGGGGTGTTGGCAGGGGGCCAACCTATGGCTACACCTTC. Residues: CASSMWGVGRGPTYGYTF. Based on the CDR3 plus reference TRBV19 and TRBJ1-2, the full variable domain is DGGITQSPKYLFRKEGQNVTLSCEQNLNHDAMYWYRQDPGQGLRLIYYSQIVNDFQKGDIAEGYSVSREKKESFPLTVTSAQKNPTAFYLCASSMWGVGRGPTYGYTFGSGTRLTVV.

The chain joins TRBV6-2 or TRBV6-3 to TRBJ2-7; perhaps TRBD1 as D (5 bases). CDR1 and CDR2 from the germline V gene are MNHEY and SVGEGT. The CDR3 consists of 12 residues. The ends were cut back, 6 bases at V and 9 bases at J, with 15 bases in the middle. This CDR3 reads CASRAGDTGQYF. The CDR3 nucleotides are TGTGCCAGCAGGGCAGGTGACACAGGGCAGTACTTC.

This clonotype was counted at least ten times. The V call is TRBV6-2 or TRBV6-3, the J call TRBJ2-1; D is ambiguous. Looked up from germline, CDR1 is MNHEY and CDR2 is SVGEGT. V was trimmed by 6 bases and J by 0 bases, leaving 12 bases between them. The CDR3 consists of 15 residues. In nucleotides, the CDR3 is TGTGCCAGCAGACCCGACTGGGCCTCCTACAATGAGCAGTTCTTC. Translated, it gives CASRPDWASYNEQFF.

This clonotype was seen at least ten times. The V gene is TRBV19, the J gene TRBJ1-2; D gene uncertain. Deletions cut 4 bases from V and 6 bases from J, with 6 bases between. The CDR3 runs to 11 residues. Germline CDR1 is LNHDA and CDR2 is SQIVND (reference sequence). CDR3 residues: CASSTIDGYTF. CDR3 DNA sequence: TGTGCCAGTAGTACAATCGATGGCTACACCTTC.

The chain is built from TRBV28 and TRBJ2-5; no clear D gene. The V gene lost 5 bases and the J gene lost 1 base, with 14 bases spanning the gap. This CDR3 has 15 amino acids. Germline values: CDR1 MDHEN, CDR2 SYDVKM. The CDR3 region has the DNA TGTGCCAGCAGTGAATATGCAGCGACCCAAGAGACCCAGTACTTC. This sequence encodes CASSEYAATQETQYF.

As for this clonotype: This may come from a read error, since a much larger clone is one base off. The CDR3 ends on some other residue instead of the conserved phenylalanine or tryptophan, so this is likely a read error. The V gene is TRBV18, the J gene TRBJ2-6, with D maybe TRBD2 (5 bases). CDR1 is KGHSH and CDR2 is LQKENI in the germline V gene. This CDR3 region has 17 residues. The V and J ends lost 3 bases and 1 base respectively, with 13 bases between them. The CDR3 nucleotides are TGTGCCAGCTCACCCCTAGAGGGCGGGTCTGGGGCCAACGTCCTGACTTCC. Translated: CASSPLEGGSGANVLTS.

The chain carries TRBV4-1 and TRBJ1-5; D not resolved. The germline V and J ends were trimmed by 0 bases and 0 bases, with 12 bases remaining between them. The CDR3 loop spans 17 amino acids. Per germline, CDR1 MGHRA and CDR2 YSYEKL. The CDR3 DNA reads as TGCGCCAGCAGCCAAGATCTGGCAGCCTATAGCAATCAGCCCCAGCATTTT. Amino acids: CASSQDLAAYSNQPQHF.

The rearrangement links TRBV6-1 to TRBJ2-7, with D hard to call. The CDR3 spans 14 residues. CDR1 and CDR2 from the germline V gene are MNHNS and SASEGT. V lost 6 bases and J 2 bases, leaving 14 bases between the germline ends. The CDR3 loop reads CASRRGSITYEQYF. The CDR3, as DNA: TGTGCCAGCAGAAGAGGATCCATAACCTACGAGCAGTACTTC.

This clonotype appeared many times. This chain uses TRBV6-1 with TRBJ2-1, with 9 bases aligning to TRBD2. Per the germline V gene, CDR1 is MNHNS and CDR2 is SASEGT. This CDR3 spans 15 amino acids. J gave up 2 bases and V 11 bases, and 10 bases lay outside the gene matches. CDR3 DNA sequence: TGTGCCGCCAGCGAGACTAGCGGTACCTACAATGAGCAGTTCTTC. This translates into CAASETSGTYNEQFF.

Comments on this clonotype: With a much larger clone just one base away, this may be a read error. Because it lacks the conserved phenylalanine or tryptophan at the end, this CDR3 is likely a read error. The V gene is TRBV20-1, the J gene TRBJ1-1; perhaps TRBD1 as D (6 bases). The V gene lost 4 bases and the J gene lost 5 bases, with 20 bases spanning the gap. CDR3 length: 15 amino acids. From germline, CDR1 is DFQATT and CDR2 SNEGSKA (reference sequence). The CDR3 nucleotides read TGCAGTGCTAATGGGGGCTTCGGTGAGGGGACTGAAGCTTTCCTT. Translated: CSANGGFGEGTEAFL.

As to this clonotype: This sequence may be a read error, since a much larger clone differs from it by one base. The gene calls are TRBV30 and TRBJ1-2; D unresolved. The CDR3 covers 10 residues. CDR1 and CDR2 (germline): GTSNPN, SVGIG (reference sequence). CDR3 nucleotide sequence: TGTTCCTGGAGTGGGTATGGCTACACCTTC. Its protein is CSWSGYGYTF.

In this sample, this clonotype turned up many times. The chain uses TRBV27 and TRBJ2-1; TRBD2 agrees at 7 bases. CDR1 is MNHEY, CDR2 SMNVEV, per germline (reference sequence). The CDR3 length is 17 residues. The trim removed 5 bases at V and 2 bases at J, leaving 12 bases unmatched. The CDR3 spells CASSPNVGSGAYNEQFF. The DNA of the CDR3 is TGTGCCAGCAGTCCCAATGTAGGGAGCGGGGCCTACAATGAGCAGTTCTTC.

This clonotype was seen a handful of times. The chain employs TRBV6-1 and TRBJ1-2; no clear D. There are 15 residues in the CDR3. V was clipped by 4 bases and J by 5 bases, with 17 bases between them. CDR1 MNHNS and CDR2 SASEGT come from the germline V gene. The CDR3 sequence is CASSGDLRAKYGYTF. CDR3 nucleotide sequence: TGTGCCAGCAGTGGAGACCTTCGGGCGAAGTATGGCTACACCTTC.

CDR3 nucleotide sequence: TGCGCCAGCAGCCAGGGCCCAGGGAATAGCAATCAGCCCCAGCATTTT. Amino acids: CASSQGPGNSNQPQHF. This rearrangement joins TRBV4-1 to TRBJ1-5; the D gene is possibly TRBD1 (5 bases). Trimming removed 3 bases at V and 0 bases at J, with 12 bases between. CDR3 length: 16 residues. CDR1 is MGHRA, CDR2 YSYEKL, per germline.

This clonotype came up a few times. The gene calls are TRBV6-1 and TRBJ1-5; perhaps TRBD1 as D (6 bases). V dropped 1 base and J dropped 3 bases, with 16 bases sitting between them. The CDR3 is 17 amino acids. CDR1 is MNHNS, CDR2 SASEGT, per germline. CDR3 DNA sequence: TGTGCCAGCAGTGAAGAAGAAAGGACAGCCTTCAATCAGCCCCAGCATTTT. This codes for CASSEEERTAFNQPQHF.

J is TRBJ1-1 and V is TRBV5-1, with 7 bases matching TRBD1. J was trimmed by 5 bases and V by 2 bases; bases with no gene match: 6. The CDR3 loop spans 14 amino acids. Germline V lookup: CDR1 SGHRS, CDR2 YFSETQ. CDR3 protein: CASSFGQVGTEAFF. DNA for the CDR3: TGCGCCAGCAGCTTCGGACAGGTGGGGACTGAAGCTTTCTTT.

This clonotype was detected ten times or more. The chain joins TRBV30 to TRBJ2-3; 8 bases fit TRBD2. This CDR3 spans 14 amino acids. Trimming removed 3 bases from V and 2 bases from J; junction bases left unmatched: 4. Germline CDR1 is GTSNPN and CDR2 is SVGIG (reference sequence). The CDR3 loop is CAWRVAGSTDTQYF. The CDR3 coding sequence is TGTGCCTGGAGGGTAGCGGGGTCCACAGATACGCAGTATTTT. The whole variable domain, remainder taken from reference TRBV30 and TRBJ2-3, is SQTIHQWPATLVQPVGSPLSLECTVEGTSNPNLYWYRQAAGRGLQLLFYSVGIGQISSEVPQNLSASRPQDRQFILSSKKLLLSDSGFYLCAWRVAGSTDTQYFGPGTRLTVL.

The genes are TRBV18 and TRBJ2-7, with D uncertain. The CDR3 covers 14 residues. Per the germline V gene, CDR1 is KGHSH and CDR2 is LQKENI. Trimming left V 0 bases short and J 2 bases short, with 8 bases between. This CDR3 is CASSPPTFTYEQYF. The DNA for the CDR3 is TGTGCCAGCTCACCACCGACATTTACCTACGAGCAGTACTTC.

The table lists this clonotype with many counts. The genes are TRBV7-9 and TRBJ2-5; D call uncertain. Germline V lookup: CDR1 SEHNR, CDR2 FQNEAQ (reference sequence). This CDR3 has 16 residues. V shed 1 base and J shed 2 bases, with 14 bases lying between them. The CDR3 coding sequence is TGTGCCAGCAGCTTAGGGTTCGGTGGAGTTCAAGAGACCCAGTACTTC. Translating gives CASSLGFGGVQETQYF.

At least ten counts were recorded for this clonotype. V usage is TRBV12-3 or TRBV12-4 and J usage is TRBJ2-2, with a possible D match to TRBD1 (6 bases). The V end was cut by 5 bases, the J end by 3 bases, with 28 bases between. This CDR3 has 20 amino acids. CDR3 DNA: TGTGCCAGCAGTCGATTATTGCCGAGCAGGGGTTCCTGGGACACCGGGGAGCTGTTTTTT. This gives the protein CASSRLLPSRGSWDTGELFF.

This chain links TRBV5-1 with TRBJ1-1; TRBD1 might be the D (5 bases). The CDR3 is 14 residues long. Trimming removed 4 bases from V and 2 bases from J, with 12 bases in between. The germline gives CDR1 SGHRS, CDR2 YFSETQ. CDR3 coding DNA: TGCGCCAGCAGCGGAAGACAGAGAAACACTGAAGCTTTCTTT. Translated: CASSGRQRNTEAFF.

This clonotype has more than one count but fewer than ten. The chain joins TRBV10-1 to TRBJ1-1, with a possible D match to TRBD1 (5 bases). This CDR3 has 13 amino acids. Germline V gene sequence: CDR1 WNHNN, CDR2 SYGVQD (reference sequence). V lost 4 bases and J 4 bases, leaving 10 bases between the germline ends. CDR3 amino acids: CASSAREGTEAFF. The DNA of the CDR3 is TGCGCCAGCAGTGCCAGGGAAGGCACTGAAGCTTTCTTT.

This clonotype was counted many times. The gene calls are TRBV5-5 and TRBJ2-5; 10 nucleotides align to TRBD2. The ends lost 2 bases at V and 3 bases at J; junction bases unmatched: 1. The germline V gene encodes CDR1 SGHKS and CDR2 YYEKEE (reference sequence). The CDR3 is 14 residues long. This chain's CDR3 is CASSFLAGEETQYF. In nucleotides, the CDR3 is TGTGCCAGCAGCTTTCTAGCGGGAGAAGAGACCCAGTACTTC.

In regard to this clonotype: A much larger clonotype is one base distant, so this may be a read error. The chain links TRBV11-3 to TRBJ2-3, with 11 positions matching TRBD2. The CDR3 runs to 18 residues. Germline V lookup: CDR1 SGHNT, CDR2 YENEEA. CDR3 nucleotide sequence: TGTGCCAGCAGCTTAACTAGCGGGAGATGGGTTCGCACAGATGCGCAGTATTTT. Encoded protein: CASSLTSGRWVRTDAQYF.

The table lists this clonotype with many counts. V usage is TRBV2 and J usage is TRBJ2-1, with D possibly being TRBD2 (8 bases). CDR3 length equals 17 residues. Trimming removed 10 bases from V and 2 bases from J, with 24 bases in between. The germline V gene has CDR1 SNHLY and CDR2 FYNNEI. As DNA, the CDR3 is TGTGCCACCGAGGGGGCCCTCAAGGGACTAGCCTACAATGAGCAGTTCTTC. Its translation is CATEGALKGLAYNEQFF.

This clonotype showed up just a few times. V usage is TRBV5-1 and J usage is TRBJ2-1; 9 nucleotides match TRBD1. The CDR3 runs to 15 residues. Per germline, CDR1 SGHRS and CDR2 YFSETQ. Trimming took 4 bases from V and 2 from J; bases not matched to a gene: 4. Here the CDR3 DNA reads TGCGCCAGCAGCGAAGGGGACAGGGCCTACAATGAGCAGTTCTTC. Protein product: CASSEGDRAYNEQFF.

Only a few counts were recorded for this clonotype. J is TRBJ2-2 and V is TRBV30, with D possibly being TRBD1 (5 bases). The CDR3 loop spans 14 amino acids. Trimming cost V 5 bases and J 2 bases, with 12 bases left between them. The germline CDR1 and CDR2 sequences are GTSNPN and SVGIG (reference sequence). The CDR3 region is CAWGALVNTGELFF. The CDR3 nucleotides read TGTGCCTGGGGGGCACTCGTAAACACCGGGGAGCTGTTTTTT.

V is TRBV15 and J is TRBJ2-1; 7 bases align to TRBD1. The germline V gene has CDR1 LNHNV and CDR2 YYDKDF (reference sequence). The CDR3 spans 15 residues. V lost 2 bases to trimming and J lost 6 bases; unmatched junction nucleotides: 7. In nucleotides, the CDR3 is TGTGCCACCAGCAGACAGGGGGACCCTCTCAATGAGCAGTTCTTC. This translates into CATSRQGDPLNEQFF.